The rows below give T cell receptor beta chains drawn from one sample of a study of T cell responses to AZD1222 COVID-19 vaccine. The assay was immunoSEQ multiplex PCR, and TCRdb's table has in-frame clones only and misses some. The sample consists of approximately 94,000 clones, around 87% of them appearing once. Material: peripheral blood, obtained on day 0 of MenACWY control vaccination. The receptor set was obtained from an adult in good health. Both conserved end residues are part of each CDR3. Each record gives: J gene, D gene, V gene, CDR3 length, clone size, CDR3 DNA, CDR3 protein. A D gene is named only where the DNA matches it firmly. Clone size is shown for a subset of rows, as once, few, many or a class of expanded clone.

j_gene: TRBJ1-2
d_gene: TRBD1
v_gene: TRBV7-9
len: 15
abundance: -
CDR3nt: TGTGCCAGCAGCACCACCCTTACAGGGGGTTATGGCTACACCTTC
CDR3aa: CASSTTLTGGYGYTF

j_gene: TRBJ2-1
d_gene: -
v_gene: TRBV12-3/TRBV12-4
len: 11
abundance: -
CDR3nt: TGTGCCAGCAGTGCTTACAATGAGCAGTTCTTC
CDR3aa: CASSAYNEQFF

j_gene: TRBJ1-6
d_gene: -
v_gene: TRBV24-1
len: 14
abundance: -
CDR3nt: TGTGCCACCAGTGATTCCAGGGATAATTCACCCCTCCACTTT
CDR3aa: CATSDSRDNSPLHF

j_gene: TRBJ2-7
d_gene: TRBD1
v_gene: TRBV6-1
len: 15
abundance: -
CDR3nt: TGTGCCAGCAGTGAAGGCCCGGGACAGGTCTACGAGCAGTACTTC
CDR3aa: CASSEGPGQVYEQYF

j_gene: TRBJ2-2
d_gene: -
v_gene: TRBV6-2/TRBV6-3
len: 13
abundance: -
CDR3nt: TGTGCCAGCAGCAGGGAACACACCGGGGAGCTGTTTTTT
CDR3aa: CASSREHTGELFF

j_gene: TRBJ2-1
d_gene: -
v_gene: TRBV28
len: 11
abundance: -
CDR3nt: TGTGCCAGCAGTTTAGCGCTGAAGCAGTTCTTC
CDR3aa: CASSLALKQFF

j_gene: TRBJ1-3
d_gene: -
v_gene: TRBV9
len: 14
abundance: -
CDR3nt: TGTGCCAGCAGCGTAGAGGACCGCGGAAACACCATATATTTT
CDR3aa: CASSVEDRGNTIYF

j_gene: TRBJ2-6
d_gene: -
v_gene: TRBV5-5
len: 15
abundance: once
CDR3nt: TGTGCCAGCAGCTTGGCGATCTCTGGGGCCAACGTCCTGACTTTC
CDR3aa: CASSLAISGANVLTF

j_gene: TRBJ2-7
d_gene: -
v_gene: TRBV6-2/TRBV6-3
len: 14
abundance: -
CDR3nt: TGTGCCAGCAGTTACATATTTATTCGCGACGAGCAGTACTTC
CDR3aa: CASSYIFIRDEQYF

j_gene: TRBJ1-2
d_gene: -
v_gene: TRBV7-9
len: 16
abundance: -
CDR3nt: TGTGCCAGCAGCCCCGGCCGGGACCCCGGGGGGTATGGCTACACCTTC
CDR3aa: CASSPGRDPGGYGYTF

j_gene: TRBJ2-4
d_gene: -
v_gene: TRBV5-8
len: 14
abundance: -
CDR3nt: TGTGCCAGCAGCATACTAACCAGGGAAAACATTCAGTACTTC
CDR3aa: CASSILTRENIQYF

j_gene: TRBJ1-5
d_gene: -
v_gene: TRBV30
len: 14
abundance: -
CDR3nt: TGTGCCTGGAGGTCAGCTTATAGCAATCAGCCCCAGCATTTT
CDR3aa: CAWRSAYSNQPQHF

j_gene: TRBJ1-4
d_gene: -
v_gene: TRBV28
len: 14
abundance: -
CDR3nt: TGTGCCAGCAGATCCGGGACGGGCGTCGAAAAACTGTTTTTT
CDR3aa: CASRSGTGVEKLFF

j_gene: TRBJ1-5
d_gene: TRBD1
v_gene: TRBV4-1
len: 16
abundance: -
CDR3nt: TGCGCCAGCAGCCAACTGGGACAGGGAGGACGGCAGCCCCAGCATTTT
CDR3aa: CASSQLGQGGRQPQHF

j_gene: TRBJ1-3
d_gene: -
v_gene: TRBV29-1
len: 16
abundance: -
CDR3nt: TGCAGCGTTGAACATTCGGGAGGGGTGGCCGGAAACACCATATATTTT
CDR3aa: CSVEHSGGVAGNTIYF

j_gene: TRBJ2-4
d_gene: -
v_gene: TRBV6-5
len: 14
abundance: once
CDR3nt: TGTGCCAGCAGTACGGGGCTAGGAGGGGACATTCAGTACTTC
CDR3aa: CASSTGLGGDIQYF

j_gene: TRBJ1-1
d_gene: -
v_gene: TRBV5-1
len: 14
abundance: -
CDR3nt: TGCGCCAGCAGGCCCGCTACATGGAACACTGAAGCTTTCTTT
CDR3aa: CASRPATWNTEAFF

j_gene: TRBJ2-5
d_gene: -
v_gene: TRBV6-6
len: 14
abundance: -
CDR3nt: TGTGCCAGCAGAAACCCCGGGGACCAAGAGACCCAGTACTTC
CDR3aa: CASRNPGDQETQYF

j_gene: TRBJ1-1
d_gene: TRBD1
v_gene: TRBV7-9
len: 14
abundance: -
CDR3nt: TGTGCCAGCAGCAGACAGGGGCTGGGAACTGAAGCTTTCTTT
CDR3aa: CASSRQGLGTEAFF

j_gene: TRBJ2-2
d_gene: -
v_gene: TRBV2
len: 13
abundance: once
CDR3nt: TGTGCCAGCAGTCCCGAGCAGGCCGGGGAGCTGTTTTTT
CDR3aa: CASSPEQAGELFF

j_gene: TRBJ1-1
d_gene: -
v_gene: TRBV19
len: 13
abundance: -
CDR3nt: TGTGCCAGTAGATATACAGGGAACACTGAAGCTTTCTTT
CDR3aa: CASRYTGNTEAFF

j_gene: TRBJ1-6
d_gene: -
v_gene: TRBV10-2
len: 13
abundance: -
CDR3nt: TGCGCCAGCAGTGACAGGAGAGATTCACCCCTCCACTTT
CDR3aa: CASSDRRDSPLHF

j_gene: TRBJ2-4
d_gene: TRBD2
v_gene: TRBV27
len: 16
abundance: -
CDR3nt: TGTGCCAGCAGTTCACTAGCGGGGGGTACCAAAAACATTCAGTACTTC
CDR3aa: CASSSLAGGTKNIQYF

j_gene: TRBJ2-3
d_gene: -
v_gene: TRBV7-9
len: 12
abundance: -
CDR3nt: TGTGCCAGCAGCCTTGCCCAGAGTCCGCAGTATTTT
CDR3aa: CASSLAQSPQYF

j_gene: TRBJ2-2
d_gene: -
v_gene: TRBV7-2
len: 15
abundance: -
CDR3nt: TGTGCCAGCAGCCTACCCAATGCTGTCACCGGGGAGCTGTTTTTT
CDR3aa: CASSLPNAVTGELFF

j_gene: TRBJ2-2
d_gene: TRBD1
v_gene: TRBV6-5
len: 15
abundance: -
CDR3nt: TGTGCCAGCAGGAACAGGGGAAGGAACACCGGGGAGCTGTTTTTT
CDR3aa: CASRNRGRNTGELFF

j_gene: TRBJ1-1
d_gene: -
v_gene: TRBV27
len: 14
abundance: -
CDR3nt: TGTGCCAGCAGTTTATTTTTAGGGAGTACTGAAGCTTTCTTT
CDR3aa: CASSLFLGSTEAFF

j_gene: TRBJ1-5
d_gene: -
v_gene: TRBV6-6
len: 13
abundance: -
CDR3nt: TGTGCCAGCCGTGAGGGGAGCCATCAGCCCCAGCATTTT
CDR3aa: CASREGSHQPQHF

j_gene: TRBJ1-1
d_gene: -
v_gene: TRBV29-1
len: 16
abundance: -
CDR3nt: TGCAGCGTTGAGGCGCAGGGAGGCTACGGATTGGAGGCTGCTTTCTTT
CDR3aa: CSVEAQGGYGLEAAFF

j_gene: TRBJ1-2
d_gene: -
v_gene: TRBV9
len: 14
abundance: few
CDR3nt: TGTGCCAGCAGCGTAGAAGGGGCAAACTATGGCTACACCTTC
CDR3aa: CASSVEGANYGYTF

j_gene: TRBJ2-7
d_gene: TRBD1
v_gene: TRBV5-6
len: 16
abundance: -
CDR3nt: TGTGCCAGCAGTTTCGAGGTCGCCGGGACAGGGATAGAGCAGTACTTC
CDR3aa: CASSFEVAGTGIEQYF

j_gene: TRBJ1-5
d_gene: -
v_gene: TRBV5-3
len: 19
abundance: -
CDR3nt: TGTGCCAGAAGCTCCCTGAGAGGGGACGGCTACGGGAGCAATCAGCCCCAGCATTTT
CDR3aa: CARSSLRGDGYGSNQPQHF

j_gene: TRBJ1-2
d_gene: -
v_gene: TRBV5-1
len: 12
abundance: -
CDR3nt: TGCGCCAGCAGCCGGGGCCGATATGGCTACACCTTC
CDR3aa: CASSRGRYGYTF

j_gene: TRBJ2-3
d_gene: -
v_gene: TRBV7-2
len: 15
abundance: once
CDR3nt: TGTGCCAGCAGCTTCGCTGGCGAGCTCACAGATACGCAGTATTTT
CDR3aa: CASSFAGELTDTQYF

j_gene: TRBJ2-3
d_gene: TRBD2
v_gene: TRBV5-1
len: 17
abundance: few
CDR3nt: TGCGCCAGCAGCTTGGCCCCGCGGGAGTACGGCACAGATACGCAGTATTTT
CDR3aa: CASSLAPREYGTDTQYF

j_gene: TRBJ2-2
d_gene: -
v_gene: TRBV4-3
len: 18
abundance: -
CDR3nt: TGCGCCAGCAGCCAAATGAGAGGGTGGGATTCGAACACCGGGGAGCTGTTTTTT
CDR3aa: CASSQMRGWDSNTGELFF

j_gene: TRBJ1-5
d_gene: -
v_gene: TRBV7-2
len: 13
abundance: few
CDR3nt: TGTGCCAGCAGCTTAGCGGGGGGTCAGCCCCAGCATTTT
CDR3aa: CASSLAGGQPQHF

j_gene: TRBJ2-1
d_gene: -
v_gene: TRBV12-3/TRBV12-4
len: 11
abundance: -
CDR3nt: TGTGCCATCAGGACTAACAATGAGCAGTTCTTC
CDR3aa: CAIRTNNEQFF

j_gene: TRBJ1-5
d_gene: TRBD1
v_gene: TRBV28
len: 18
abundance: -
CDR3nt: TGTGCCAGCAGTCATAGGGACATACAGGGGACTCACAGTCAGCCCCAGCATTTT
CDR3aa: CASSHRDIQGTHSQPQHF

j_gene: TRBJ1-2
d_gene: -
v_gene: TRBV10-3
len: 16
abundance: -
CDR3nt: TGTGCCATCAGTGAGCGGGGAGACAGAGGTCTATATGGCTACACCTTC
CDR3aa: CAISERGDRGLYGYTF

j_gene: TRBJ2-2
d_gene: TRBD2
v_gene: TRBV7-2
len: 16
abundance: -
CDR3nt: TGTGCCAGCAGCTTTAGACTAGCGGGAAACACCGGGGAGCTGTTTTTT
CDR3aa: CASSFRLAGNTGELFF

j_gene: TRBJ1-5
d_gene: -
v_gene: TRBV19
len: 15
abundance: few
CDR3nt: TGTGCCAGTAGACGCGGGACGCCTAATTATCAGCCCCAGCATTTT
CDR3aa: CASRRGTPNYQPQHF

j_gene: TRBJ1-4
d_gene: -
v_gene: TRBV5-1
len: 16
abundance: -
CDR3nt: TGCGCCAGCAGCTTCGGGGGGCTGGGTATGGAGGAAAAACTGTTTTTT
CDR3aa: CASSFGGLGMEEKLFF

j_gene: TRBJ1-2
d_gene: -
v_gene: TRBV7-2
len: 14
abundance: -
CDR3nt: TGTGCCAGCAGCACGACGTCCGCTAACTATGGCTACACCTTC
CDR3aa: CASSTTSANYGYTF

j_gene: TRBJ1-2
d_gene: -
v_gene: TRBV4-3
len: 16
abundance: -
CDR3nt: TGCGCCAGCAGCCAAGAGTGGAGGGGCGCTGGCTATGGCTACACCTTC
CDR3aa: CASSQEWRGAGYGYTF